Each of the 28 T cell receptor beta chains below was sequenced from the same sample in a study of T cell responses to AZD1222 COVID-19 vaccine. TCRdb's copy holds only in-frame clones and misses some; the assay was immunoSEQ multiplex PCR. The sample holds about 170,000 clones, about nine tenths seen once. Material: peripheral blood, obtained on day 0 of AZD1222 vaccination. The origin of the receptors is an adult in good health.

The chain links TRBV5-5 to TRBJ2-7; a weak D match, TRBD2 (6 bases). The CDR3 covers 16 residues. Trimming removed 3 bases from V and 2 bases from J, with 18 bases in between. Germline-derived CDR1 and CDR2 are SGHKS and YYEKEE (reference sequence). CDR3 DNA: TGTGCCAGCAGCTCCTCGAGGGGCGGGGCTACCTACGAGCAGTACTTC. This gives the protein CASSSSRGGATYEQYF. The full variable domain, completed using reference TRBV5-5 and TRBJ2-7, is DAGVTQSPTHLIKTRGQQVTLRCSPISGHKSVSWYQQVLGQGPQFIFQYYEKEERGRGNFPDRFSARQFPNYSSELNVNALLLGDSALYLCASSSSRGGATYEQYFGPGTRLTVT.

The chain links TRBV7-9 to TRBJ1-1; D is unresolved. Germline V gives CDR1 SEHNR, CDR2 FQNEAQ (reference sequence). CDR3 length: 14 residues. Trimming shortened V by 5 bases and J by 2 bases, and 12 bases separated the two germline ends. The DNA of the CDR3 is TGTGCCAGCAGCCAGTTCATAGGAAACACTGAAGCTTTCTTT. Translating gives CASSQFIGNTEAFF.

The rearrangement joins TRBV7-2 to TRBJ2-5; D remains ambiguous. Trimming left V 7 bases short and J 2 bases short, with 20 bases between. Per germline, CDR1 SGHTA and CDR2 FQGNSA. The CDR3 sequence is 16 residues long. The CDR3 nucleotides read TGTGCCAGCATCCCCCGCCTGGCAGAAATTCAAGAGACCCAGTACTTC. Amino acid sequence: CASIPRLAEIQETQYF. The entire variable domain, with the rest obtained from reference TRBV7-2 and TRBJ2-5, is as follows: GAGVSQSPSNKVTEKGKDVELRCDPISGHTALYWYRQSLGQGLEFLIYFQGNSAPDKSGLPSDRFSAERTGGSVSTLTIQRTQQEDSAVYLCASIPRLAEIQETQYFGPGTRLLVL.

V and J are TRBV10-1 and TRBJ1-1; tentatively, D is TRBD1 (5 bases). The CDR3 extends over 16 amino acids. Germline loops: CDR1 WNHNN, CDR2 SYGVQD (reference sequence). V shed 3 bases and J shed 6 bases, with 20 bases lying between them. Here the CDR3 DNA reads TGCGCCAGCAGTGATAATCCGGGACCCGGCGGCGCTGAAGCTTTCTTT. This translates into CASSDNPGPGGAEAFF.

The rearrangement links TRBV19 to TRBJ2-7, with 8 bases matching TRBD2. This CDR3 comprises 17 residues. Germline V gives CDR1 LNHDA, CDR2 SQIVND (reference sequence). J lost 3 bases, V lost 0 bases, and 10 bases had no gene match. This chain's CDR3 is CASSIDRGSGAFYEQYF. The CDR3 coding sequence is TGTGCCAGTAGTATAGATCGGGGTAGCGGGGCCTTCTACGAGCAGTACTTC.

The V and J genes are TRBV28 and TRBJ1-3; D perhaps matches TRBD1 (5 bases). Trimming left V 7 bases short and J 0 bases short, with 10 bases between. Germline lookup yields CDR1 MDHEN and CDR2 SYDVKM. The CDR3 loop spans 14 amino acids. The CDR3 nucleotides read TGTGCCAGCACGGGGGAGGGCTCTGGAAACACCATATATTTT. This sequence encodes CASTGEGSGNTIYF.

This clone has just a few counts. This chain joins TRBV10-3 and TRBJ1-4, with D perhaps matching TRBD1 (6 bases). CDR1 and CDR2 from the germline V gene are ENHRY and SYGVKD. V was pared by 4 bases and J by 8 bases, with 20 bases between. The CDR3 runs to 16 residues. CDR3: CAISVFEGGPQEKLFF. In DNA, the CDR3 is TGTGCCATCAGTGTCTTTGAGGGGGGCCCGCAAGAAAAACTGTTTTTT.

The chain employs TRBV7-2 and TRBJ1-1, with a weak D call TRBD1 (6 bases). The CDR3 totals 14 residues. The germline V and J ends were trimmed by 0 bases and 5 bases, with 10 bases remaining between them. Germline-derived CDR1 and CDR2 are SGHTA and FQGNSA. In DNA, the CDR3 is TGTGCCAGCAGCTTAGCGGGAGGGGGGACTGAAGCTTTCTTT. This encodes CASSLAGGGTEAFF. Full variable domain (missing parts from reference TRBV7-2 and TRBJ1-1): GAGVSQSPSNKVTEKGKDVELRCDPISGHTALYWYRQSLGQGLEFLIYFQGNSAPDKSGLPSDRFSAERTGGSVSTLTIQRTQQEDSAVYLCASSLAGGGTEAFFGQGTRLTVV.

The genes are TRBV28 and TRBJ1-5; no clear D gene. Trimming removed 2 bases at V and 7 bases at J, with 12 bases between. This CDR3 has 14 amino acids. Germline V gives CDR1 MDHEN, CDR2 SYDVKM. CDR3 in amino acids: CASSLERERQPQHF. In nucleotides, the CDR3 is TGTGCCAGCAGTTTAGAGAGGGAACGCCAGCCCCAGCATTTT.

CDR3 loop: CASTAVGTGKNVLTF. Written as DNA, the CDR3 is TGTGCCAGCACCGCCGTGGGGACAGGGAAGAACGTCCTGACTTTC. V usage is TRBV7-8 and J usage is TRBJ2-6; 9 nucleotides line up with TRBD1. The CDR3 is 15 residues long. The ends lost 7 bases at V and 10 bases at J; junction bases unmatched: 11. Germline-derived CDR1 and CDR2 are SGHVS and FQNEAQ. Together with reference TRBV7-8 and TRBJ2-6, the CDR3 gives the full variable domain: GAGVSQSPRYKVAKRGQDVALRCDPISGHVSLFWYQQALGQGPEFLTYFQNEAQLDKSGLPSDRFFAERPEGSVSTLKIQRTQQEDSAVYLCASTAVGTGKNVLTFGAGSRLTVL.

The chain recombines TRBV6-5 with TRBJ2-2, with 9 nucleotides matching TRBD1. J was trimmed by 4 bases and V by 2 bases; bases with no gene match: 2. Germline V CDR1 and CDR2: MNHEY, SVGAGI. The CDR3 sequence is 15 residues long. CDR3 bases: TGTGCCAGCAGTTACGGGACAGGGTTCACCGGGGAGCTGTTTTTT. Its protein is CASSYGTGFTGELFF.

The chain combines TRBV3-1 (or the pseudogene TRBV3-2) with TRBJ2-5; D possibly uses TRBD1 or TRBD2 (5 bases each). V lost 5 bases and J lost 5, with 21 bases in between. The CDR3 is made up of 16 amino acids. Germline assignment: CDR1 LGHDT and CDR2 YNNKEL (reference sequence). The DNA of the CDR3 is TGTGCCAGCAGCTACTCCTCCGGGACGCCGGGGGAGACCCAGTACTTC. This encodes CASSYSSGTPGETQYF.

V gene TRBV5-1 combines with J gene TRBJ2-7; no definite D call. Germline-derived CDR1 and CDR2 are SGHRS and YFSETQ. CDR3 size: 14 residues. The V end lost 5 bases, the J end lost 1 base, and 13 bases lay between the germline ends. For the CDR3, the DNA is TGCGCCAGCAGGTCCCAGCAGGTATCCTACGAGCAGTACTTC. This gives the protein CASRSQQVSYEQYF. Full variable domain (missing parts from reference TRBV5-1 and TRBJ2-7): KAGVTQTPRYLIKTRGQQVTLSCSPISGHRSVSWYQQTPGQGLQFLFEYFSETQRNKGNFPGRFSGRQFSNSRSEMNVSTLELGDSALYLCASRSQQVSYEQYFGPGTRLTVT.

The chain uses TRBV11-2 and TRBJ1-5; D is undetermined. V was trimmed by 5 bases and J by 0 bases, leaving 11 bases between them. This CDR3 region has 15 residues. CDR1 and CDR2 (germline): SGHAT, FQNNGV. The CDR3 DNA reads as TGTGCCAGCAGCCGCGGTGGGGATAGCAATCAGCCCCAGCATTTT. The encoded protein is CASSRGGDSNQPQHF.

This clone was detected once. The chain carries TRBV5-6 and TRBJ2-5, with 8 bases matching TRBD1. With 4 bases clipped from V and 5 bases from J, the junction kept 7 bases outside the gene matches. This CDR3 is built from 14 residues. Germline CDR1 is SGHDT and CDR2 is YYEEEE. In DNA, the CDR3 is TGTGCCAGCAGCACCGGACAGGGTGGGGAGACCCAGTACTTC. It translates to CASSTGQGGETQYF.

The genes are TRBV6-5 and TRBJ1-1; TRBD1 matches at 11 bases. This CDR3 contains 15 residues. Per the germline V gene, CDR1 is MNHEY and CDR2 is SVGAGI. V shed 7 bases, J shed 3 bases, and the junction held 7 bases outside the gene matches. CDR3 nucleotides: TGTGCCAGCATGGACAGGGGGCGCGGCGACACTGAAGCTTTCTTT. Its translation is CASMDRGRGDTEAFF.

The genes are TRBV6-5 and TRBJ1-2, with TRBD1 matching 7 bases. After removal of 8 bases from V and 2 bases from J, the junction contained 2 bases not matched to a gene. The CDR3 has 12 residues. The V gene's germline CDR1 is MNHEY and CDR2 SVGAGI. The DNA for the CDR3 is TGTGCCAGCCAAGGGGGCAACTATGGCTACACCTTC. It is translated as CASQGGNYGYTF.

The rearrangement uses TRBV24-1 and TRBJ1-1; D may be TRBD1 (5 bases). The CDR3 has 14 amino acids. V lost 3 bases and J lost 1, with 8 bases in between. CDR1 and CDR2 (germline): KGHDR, SFDVKD. CDR3 protein: CATSDATGNTEAFF. CDR3 DNA: TGTGCCACCAGTGATGCCACAGGGAACACTGAAGCTTTCTTT.

The V and J genes are TRBV15 and TRBJ2-1; D call uncertain. The V end was cut by 2 bases, the J end by 6 bases, with 11 bases between. The germline CDR1 and CDR2 sequences are LNHNV and YYDKDF (reference sequence). The CDR3 has 14 amino acids. CDR3 region: CATSRPDPSNEQFF. CDR3 coding DNA: TGTGCCACCAGCAGACCGGACCCAAGCAATGAGCAGTTCTTC.

The chain has TRBV7-6 and TRBJ1-3; 11 positions agree with TRBD1. The CDR3 runs 17 residues. V trimming: 3 bases; J trimming: 0 bases; junction bases outside the gene matches: 4. CDR1 and CDR2 (germline): SGHVS, FNYEAQ. For the CDR3, the DNA is TGTGCCAGCAGCTTGGGGACAGGGGGTGACTCTGGAAACACCATATATTTT. Its protein product is CASSLGTGGDSGNTIYF.

This chain uses TRBV6-6 with TRBJ1-1; D is ambiguous. The germline gives CDR1 MNHNY, CDR2 SVGAGI (reference sequence). V was trimmed by 6 bases and J by 8 bases, leaving 10 bases between them. The CDR3 is made up of 11 amino acids. CDR3 DNA sequence: TGTGCCAGCAGCCCAGCCCGCGAAGCTTTCTTT. Protein product: CASSPAREAFF.

V usage is TRBV12-5 and J usage is TRBJ1-2; no clear D gene. Germline V gives CDR1 LGHNT, CDR2 FRNRAP. Trimming stripped 4 bases from V and 1 base from J, with 7 bases between. This CDR3 spans 13 amino acids. The CDR3 reads CASGSTDNYGYTF. CDR3 DNA sequence: TGTGCTAGTGGTTCTACCGATAACTATGGCTACACCTTC.

The rearrangement uses TRBV28 and TRBJ1-5; TRBD1 might be the D (6 bases). Germline V gives CDR1 MDHEN, CDR2 SYDVKM. Trimming removed 3 bases at V and 5 bases at J, with 11 bases between. CDR3 length: 14 amino acids. The CDR3, as DNA: TGTGCCAGCAGTTTGGGGACACTATATCAGCCCCAGCATTTT. This translates into CASSLGTLYQPQHF.

V is TRBV27 and J is TRBJ1-1; perhaps TRBD1 as D (5 bases). The CDR3 length is 13 residues. Germline V CDR1 and CDR2: MNHEY, SMNVEV (reference sequence). V gave up 3 bases and J gave up 3 bases, with 8 bases separating them. The CDR3 here is CASSLRGDTEAFF. CDR3 sequence (DNA): TGTGCCAGCAGTTTGAGGGGAGACACTGAAGCTTTCTTT.

The chain links TRBV12-3 or TRBV12-4 to TRBJ1-6; no clear D. The CDR3 covers 12 residues. The V and J ends lost 6 bases and 8 bases respectively, with 8 bases between them. The CDR3 DNA reads as TGTGCCAGCAGAAACCCATATTCACCCCTCCACTTT. It yields the protein CASRNPYSPLHF.

The chain joins TRBV15 to TRBJ1-1; weak D call: TRBD1 (5 bases). The CDR3 is 14 residues long. Trimming cost V 6 bases and J 3 bases, with 14 bases left between them. Germline V gene data show CDR1 as LNHNV and CDR2 as YYDKDF (reference sequence). This chain's CDR3 is CATRAPEGYTEAFF. DNA of the CDR3: TGTGCCACCAGAGCACCAGAGGGGTACACTGAAGCTTTCTTT.

The V and J genes are TRBV29-1 and TRBJ2-5; tentatively, D is TRBD2 (6 bases). V shed 4 bases and J shed 4 bases, with 10 bases lying between them. Germline lookup yields CDR1 SQVTM and CDR2 ANQGSEA. CDR3 size: 12 residues. DNA of the CDR3: TGCAGCGTTGGGTTCGGGGGAGAGACCCAGTACTTC. Its protein product is CSVGFGGETQYF.

The V and J genes are TRBV7-2 and TRBJ1-3; tentatively, D is TRBD1 (5 bases). V was clipped by 1 base and J by 4 bases, with 11 bases between them. The length of the CDR3 is 15 residues. Germline CDR1 and CDR2: SGHTA and FQGNSA. The chain's CDR3 is CASSLGAPGGNTIYF. As DNA, the CDR3 is TGTGCCAGCAGCTTAGGGGCCCCAGGGGGAAACACCATATATTTT.